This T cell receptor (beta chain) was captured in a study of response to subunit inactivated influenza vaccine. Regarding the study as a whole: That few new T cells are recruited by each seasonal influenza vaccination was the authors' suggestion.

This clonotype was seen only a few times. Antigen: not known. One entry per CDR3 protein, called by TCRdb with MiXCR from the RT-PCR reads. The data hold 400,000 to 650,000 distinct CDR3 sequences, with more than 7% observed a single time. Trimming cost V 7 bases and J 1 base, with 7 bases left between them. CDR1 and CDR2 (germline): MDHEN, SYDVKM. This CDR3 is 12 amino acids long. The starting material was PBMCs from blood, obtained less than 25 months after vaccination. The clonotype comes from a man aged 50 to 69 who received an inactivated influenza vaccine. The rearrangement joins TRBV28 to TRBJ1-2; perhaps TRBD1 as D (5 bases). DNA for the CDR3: TGTGCCAGCAACGACAGTAACTATGGCTACACCTTC. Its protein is CASNDSNYGYTF.